This TCR beta chain came from a study of shared clonotypes between healthy human individuals. The V gene lost 5 bases and the J gene lost 6 bases, with 14 bases spanning the gap. This CDR3 is 13 amino acids long. In germline, CDR1 is SEHNR, CDR2 FQNEAQ (reference sequence). Measured with immunoSEQ multiplex PCR; TCRdb has only the in-frame clones, and not every one. The data contain more than 1,200,000 clones, approximately 98.5% of them singletons. The material sequenced was naive CD4+ T cells sorted from blood. Subset of the sample: CD45RA+ positively selected. The source of this sequence is a man between 25 and 39 years old in good health. V gene TRBV7-9 combines with J gene TRBJ2-7; D is ambiguous. The CDR3 nucleotides read TGTGCCAGCAGCCCCCTACCCTCAGGCGAGCAGTACTTC. The encoded protein is CASSPLPSGEQYF.